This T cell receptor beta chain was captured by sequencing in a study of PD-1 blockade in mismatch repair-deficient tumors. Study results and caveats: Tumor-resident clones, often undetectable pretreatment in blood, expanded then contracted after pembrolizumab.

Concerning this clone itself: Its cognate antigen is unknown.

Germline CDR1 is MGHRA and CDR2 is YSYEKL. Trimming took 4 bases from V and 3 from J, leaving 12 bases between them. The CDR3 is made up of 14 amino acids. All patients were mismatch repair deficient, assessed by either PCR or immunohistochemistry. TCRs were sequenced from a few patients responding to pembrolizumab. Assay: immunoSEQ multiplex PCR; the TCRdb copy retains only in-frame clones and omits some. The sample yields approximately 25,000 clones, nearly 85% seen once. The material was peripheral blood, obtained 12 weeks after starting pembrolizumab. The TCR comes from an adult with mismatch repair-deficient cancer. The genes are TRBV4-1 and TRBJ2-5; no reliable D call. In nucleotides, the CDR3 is TGCGCCAGCAGCCCCCCAGGAGAAGAAGAGACCCAGTACTTC. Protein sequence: CASSPPGEEETQYF.